The 9 T cell receptor beta chains presented below share a single source sample, sequenced in a study of hypomethylating agent response in myelodysplastic syndrome. Assay used: immunoSEQ multiplex PCR; TCRdb lists only in-frame clones, some missing. The table lists several thousand clones, approximately 80% of them singletons. The sample here was bone marrow, taken before or after starting hypomethylating agent treatment for myelodysplastic syndrome (not recorded which). These receptors were taken from a human donor with myelodysplastic syndrome.

This clone was picked up a small number of times. This chain links TRBV25-1 with TRBJ2-7; D possibly matches TRBD1 or TRBD2 (5 bases each). The V end lost 3 bases, the J end lost 2 bases, and 11 bases lay between the germline ends. This CDR3 contains 14 residues. Germline V gene lookup returns CDR1 MGHDK and CDR2 SYGVNS. The CDR3 bases are TGTGCCAGCAGTGAGTCCGGGACCACCTACGAGCAGTACTTC. As protein: CASSESGTTYEQYF.

This clone occurred once. The V gene is TRBV7-7, the J gene TRBJ2-1; 8 bases agree with TRBD2. CDR1 is SSHAT and CDR2 is FNYEAQ in the germline V gene (reference sequence). The CDR3 consists of 16 residues. The V and J ends lost 0 bases and 6 bases, in that order; junction bases with no gene match: 7. The CDR3 DNA sequence: TGTGCCAGCAGCTTAGCGCTGGGGACTAGTCCCAATGAGCAGTTCTTC. It is translated as CASSLALGTSPNEQFF.

The chain uses TRBV7-3 and TRBJ2-5, with D possibly TRBD1 on 7 matching bases. The last part of the DNA fits TRBJ2-7 better; the J call may be wrong. Looked up from germline, CDR1 is SGHTA and CDR2 is FQGTGA. This CDR3 has 15 residues. The CDR3 nucleotides read TGTGCCAGCAGCTTATACGGCGGGACAGCCTACGAGCAGTACTTC. This codes for CASSLYGGTAYEQYF.

This chain connects TRBV5-1 to TRBJ2-1, with D possibly TRBD2 on 7 matching bases. The CDR3 loop spans 19 amino acids. From germline, CDR1 is SGHRS and CDR2 YFSETQ. The ends were cut back, 1 base at V and 0 bases at J, with 20 bases in the middle. The CDR3 reads CASSLLRGGVQDSYNEQFF. CDR3 sequence (DNA): TGCGCCAGCAGCTTGCTTAGGGGGGGGGTCCAAGACTCCTACAATGAGCAGTTCTTC. Full variable domain (missing parts from reference TRBV5-1 and TRBJ2-1): KAGVTQTPRYLIKTRGQQVTLSCSPISGHRSVSWYQQTPGQGLQFLFEYFSETQRNKGNFPGRFSGRQFSNSRSEMNVSTLELGDSALYLCASSLLRGGVQDSYNEQFFGPGTRLTVL.

In its sample, this clone was seen once. The DNA of the CDR3 is TGTGCCAGCAGTGACGGGACAGGGGGCAATGAGCAGTTCTTC. It yields the protein CASSDGTGGNEQFF. The chain uses TRBV6-4 and TRBJ2-1; 11 bases fit TRBD1. The germline V gene encodes CDR1 MRHNA and CDR2 SNTAGT. This CDR3 is built from 14 residues. V trimming: 2 bases; J trimming: 6 bases; junction bases outside the gene matches: 0.

This chain connects TRBV7-1 to TRBJ2-7; D remains unclear. TRBV7-1 is placed among ORFs of uncertain function. Trimming shortened V by 4 bases and J by 1 base, and 11 bases separated the two germline ends. The CDR3 spans 14 residues. The CDR3, as DNA: TGTGCCAGCAGCTTCTCCCCCGTATCCTACGAGCAGTACTTC. Amino acid sequence: CASSFSPVSYEQYF.

The J gene is TRBJ2-7, the V gene TRBV6-1; TRBD1 might be the D (7 bases). Germline CDR1 is MNHNS and CDR2 is SASEGT. The CDR3 consists of 14 residues. The V and J ends lost 8 bases and 5 bases respectively, with 19 bases between them. The DNA of the CDR3 is TGTGCCAGCGCAGTAGGGACAGCGGGTAACGAGCAGTACTTC. Protein sequence: CASAVGTAGNEQYF.

The gene calls are TRBV7-9 and TRBJ2-4; TRBD1 matches 10 bases. The trim removed 3 bases at V and 0 bases at J, leaving 5 bases unmatched. The CDR3 covers 17 residues. CDR1 is SEHNR, CDR2 FQNEAQ, per germline (reference sequence). CDR3 in amino acids: CASSLPGQGLAKNIQYF. The CDR3 DNA follows: TGTGCCAGCAGCTTGCCGGGACAGGGGTTAGCCAAAAACATTCAGTACTTC.

The chain links TRBV5-1 to TRBJ2-1; 12 bases are a match to TRBD2. Losses at the gene ends were 4 bases for V and 6 bases for J; bases not matched to a gene: 11. Per the germline V gene, CDR1 is SGHRS and CDR2 is YFSETQ. This CDR3 has 17 residues. The CDR3 protein is CASSVGTSGGPFNEQFF. CDR3 nucleotides: TGCGCCAGCAGCGTGGGAACTAGCGGGGGGCCTTTCAATGAGCAGTTCTTC.